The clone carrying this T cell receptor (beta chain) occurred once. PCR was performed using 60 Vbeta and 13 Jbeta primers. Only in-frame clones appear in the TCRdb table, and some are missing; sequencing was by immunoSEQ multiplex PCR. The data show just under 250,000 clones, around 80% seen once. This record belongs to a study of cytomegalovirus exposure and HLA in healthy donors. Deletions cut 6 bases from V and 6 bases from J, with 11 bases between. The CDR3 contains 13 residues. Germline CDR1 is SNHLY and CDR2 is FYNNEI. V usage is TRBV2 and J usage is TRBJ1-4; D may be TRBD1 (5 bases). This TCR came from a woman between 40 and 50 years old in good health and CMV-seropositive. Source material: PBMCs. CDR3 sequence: CASSLGTDEKLFF. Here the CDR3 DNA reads TGTGCCAGCAGCCTAGGGACTGATGAAAAACTGTTTTTT.